This TCR beta chain came from a study of T cell responses to AZD1222 COVID-19 vaccine. Profiling relied on immunoSEQ multiplex PCR, and the TCRdb table lists in-frame clones only, not all of them. The sample carries about 150,000 clones, around 86% recorded once. General observations from the study: With dominance at 160-218 and 743-854, vaccine-associated CD4 TCRs spanned spike. Only a handful of AZD1222 recipients, roughly 6 in all, had baseline seropositivity. Every sample of the repertoires postdated the peak T cell response.

About this clone itself: Antigen specificity is unknown.

The sequence was collected from an adult who received the AZD1222 COVID-19 vaccine. Sequencing was performed on peripheral blood, taken 28 days after the second AZD1222 dose.

This CDR3 reads CSVETVPYEQYF. DNA of the CDR3: TGCAGCGTTGAGACTGTTCCCTACGAGCAGTACTTC. The chain joins TRBV29-1 to TRBJ2-7; D uncertain. This CDR3 is 12 amino acids long. V was trimmed by 3 bases and J by 2 bases, leaving 8 bases between them. Germline CDR1 reads SQVTM; CDR2 reads ANQGSEA.